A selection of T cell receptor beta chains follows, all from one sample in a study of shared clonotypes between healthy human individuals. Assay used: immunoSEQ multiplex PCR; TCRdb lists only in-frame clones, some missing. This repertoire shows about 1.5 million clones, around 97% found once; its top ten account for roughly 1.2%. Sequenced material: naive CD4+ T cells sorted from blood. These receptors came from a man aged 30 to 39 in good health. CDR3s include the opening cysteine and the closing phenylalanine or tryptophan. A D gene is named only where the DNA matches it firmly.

CASSRTGGPDLYGYTF TGTGCCAGTAGTCGGACAGGGGGCCCAGACCTCTATGGCTACACCTTC 16 TRBJ1-2 TRBV19 TRBD1
CASSSGQSGKQFF TGTGCCAGCAGTTCGGGACAGTCAGGCAAGCAGTTCTTC 13 TRBJ2-1 TRBV28 TRBD1
CASSFDWTPEKLFF TGCGCCAGCAGCTTTGATTGGACCCCTGAAAAACTGTTTTTT 14 TRBJ1-4 TRBV5-1 -
CASSFRAITDNEQFF TGTGCCAGCAGTTTCCGGGCTATTACAGACAATGAGCAGTTCTTC 15 TRBJ2-1 TRBV27 -
CASSLALGRWSRVYIGQYF TGTGCCAGCAGCTTAGCGCTTGGTAGGTGGTCCAGGGTCTATATTGGGCAGTACTTC 19 TRBJ2-7 TRBV7-6 -
CATSGGPGSNEQFF TGTGCCACCTCGGGAGGGCCAGGATCCAATGAGCAGTTCTTC 14 TRBJ2-1 TRBV19 TRBD2
CASRRDIYTGELFF TGTGCCAGCAGGCGGGACATCTACACCGGGGAGCTGTTTTTT 14 TRBJ2-2 TRBV6-5 -
CASSFGGRLGETQYF TGTGCCAGCAGTTTCGGGGGGAGGTTGGGAGAGACCCAGTACTTC 15 TRBJ2-5 TRBV28 TRBD2
CASSVGRSNTEAFF TGTGCCAGCAGTGTTGGCAGATCGAACACTGAAGCTTTCTTT 14 TRBJ1-1 TRBV6-1 -
CASSLKVGMGTF - 12 TRBJ1-2 TRBV14 -
CASRGTELSGYTF TGTGCCAGTAGGGGGACAGAATTATCTGGCTACACCTTC 13 TRBJ1-2 TRBV19 TRBD1
CSGAPNEQFF TGCAGTGGCGCACCCAATGAGCAGTTCTTC 10 TRBJ2-1 TRBV20-1 -
CASSSQGTGELFF TGTGCCAGCAGTTCCCAGGGTACCGGGGAGCTGTTTTTT 13 TRBJ2-2 TRBV5-4 -
CASSSGTGGYEQYF TGTGCCAGCAGTTCCGGGACAGGGGGGTACGAGCAGTACTTC 14 TRBJ2-7 TRBV6-5 TRBD1
CASVQTGGSTDTQYF TGTGCCAGCGTTCAGACAGGGGGCAGCACAGATACGCAGTATTTT 15 TRBJ2-3 TRBV7-9 TRBD1
CASSDEVLTEAFF TGTGCCAGCAGTGATGAAGTGTTAACTGAAGCTTTCTTT 13 TRBJ1-1 TRBV6-1 -
CASSPPGGNSYEQYF TGTGCCAGCAGTCCTCCAGGCGGGAACTCCTACGAGCAGTACTTC 15 TRBJ2-7 TRBV28 -